This TCR beta chain was captured by sequencing in a study of cytomegalovirus exposure and HLA in healthy donors. Study conclusions and caveats: One variant, a missense change in DCLRE1C, was linked in a later analysis to TCR beta V- and J-gene trimming. Most of the CMV-associated TCR beta chains (in a later analysis) appeared to be HLA-restricted. TRBV6-2, TRBV6-3 and other indistinguishable V segments were excluded.

60 Vbeta and 13 Jbeta primers were used in PCR. Data came from immunoSEQ multiplex PCR; TCRdb stores just in-frame clones and leaves some out. Of 95,000 to 110,000 clones in the sample, 81% are singletons; the top ten hold around 2.3%. About this clone itself: Its antigen remains unidentified.

Donors consisted of healthy bone marrow donors. CDR1 SGDLS and CDR2 YYNGEE come from the germline V gene. CDR3 length: 14 amino acids. V gave up 5 bases and J gave up 5 bases; unmatched junction bases: 6. The genes are TRBV9 and TRBJ2-7; 11 bases are shared with TRBD1. Source material: PBMCs. This receptor was taken from a man younger than 40 in good health and CMV-seronegative. CDR3 bases: TGTGCCAGCAGTACCGGACAGGGGGCGGACGAGCAGTACTTC. This translates into CASSTGQGADEQYF.